The 27 T cell receptor beta chains below all came from one sample that was sequenced in a study of T cell responses to AZD1222 COVID-19 vaccine. Sequencing used immunoSEQ multiplex PCR; TCRdb keeps in-frame clones, though not all of them. Found here are more than 150,000 clones, approximately 86% of them singletons; the top ten hold 0.45% to 0.55%. This sample comprised peripheral blood, obtained on day 0 of AZD1222 vaccination. These TCRs come from an adult in good health.

As regards this clone: A junction boundary mismatches the germline segment, possibly from a read error. The chain uses TRBV19 and TRBJ2-3; no clear D. CDR3 length: 11 amino acids. Germline CDR1 reads LNHDA; CDR2 reads SQIVND (reference sequence). In DNA, the CDR3 is TGTGCCAGTAGCCTTTTGGATACGCAGTGTTTT. Translated, it gives CASSLLDTQCF.

The chain combines TRBV3-1 (or the pseudogene TRBV3-2) with TRBJ1-1; a possible D gene is TRBD1 (5 bases). Germline CDR1 LGHDT, CDR2 YNNKEL (reference sequence). The germline V and J ends were trimmed by 0 bases and 4 bases, with 18 bases remaining between them. CDR3 size: 17 residues. CDR3 DNA: TGTGCCAGCAGCCAAGATCCTGGGACCTCGAGGAGCACTGAAGCTTTCTTT. It yields the protein CASSQDPGTSRSTEAFF.

V usage is TRBV27 and J usage is TRBJ1-5, with no clear D. The germline V gene encodes CDR1 MNHEY and CDR2 SMNVEV (reference sequence). The V and J ends lost 8 bases and 9 bases respectively, with 20 bases between them. The CDR3 runs 14 residues. CDR3 region: CASGPTARLAPQHF. CDR3 bases: TGTGCCAGCGGGCCCACGGCCAGGTTGGCGCCCCAGCATTTT.

The chain links TRBV18 to TRBJ1-2, with D hard to call. V lost 0 bases to trimming and J lost 2 bases, with 1 base between them. The CDR3 has 12 amino acids. From germline, CDR1 is KGHSH and CDR2 LQKENI. The CDR3 protein is CASSPPNYGYTF. CDR3 DNA sequence: TGTGCCAGCTCACCACCGAACTATGGCTACACCTTC.

V gene TRBV7-2 combines with J gene TRBJ1-2, with 9 bases fitting TRBD1. Trimming at V came to 3 bases and at J to 8 bases, leaving 7 bases not matched to a gene. Germline V lookup: CDR1 SGHTA, CDR2 FQGNSA. CDR3 length: 14 amino acids. CDR3 in DNA: TGTGCCAGCAGCTTCCGGGACAGGGATGAGGGCTACACCTTC. It translates to CASSFRDRDEGYTF.

The V call is TRBV12-5, the J call TRBJ2-1, with 14 bases aligning to TRBD2. The CDR3 is 20 residues long. Germline V CDR1 and CDR2: LGHNT, FRNRAP. V dropped 5 bases and J dropped 0; count of bases not matched to a gene: 12. DNA of the CDR3: TGTGCTAGTGGTGGCAAACCGGGACTAGCGGGGGAATACTCCTACAATGAGCAGTTCTTC. Protein: CASGGKPGLAGEYSYNEQFF.

The V call is TRBV3-1 (or the pseudogene TRBV3-2), the J call TRBJ2-4; 7 positions match TRBD1. Unmatched junction bases numbered 6, after V lost 1 base and J lost 0 bases. CDR1 and CDR2 (germline): LGHDT, YNNKEL (reference sequence). CDR3 size: 17 residues. The CDR3 is CASSQASPGGAKNIQYF. CDR3 nucleotides: TGTGCCAGCAGCCAAGCGTCCCCAGGGGGAGCCAAAAACATTCAGTACTTC.

The genes are TRBV6-1 and TRBJ1-5; D may be TRBD1 (5 bases). With 0 bases removed from V and 7 bases from J, the gap between germline ends came to 13 bases. The germline CDR1 and CDR2 sequences are MNHNS and SASEGT. The CDR3 is 15 amino acids. In DNA, the CDR3 is TGTGCCAGCAGTGAAGCGGGGGGGGAAAGGCAGCCCCAGCATTTT. This encodes CASSEAGGERQPQHF.

Note on this clone: This specimen includes other DNA sequences encoding the same CDR3. The chain couples TRBV28 to TRBJ1-2; D is ambiguous. Trimming removed 3 bases from V and 2 bases from J, with 7 bases in between. The CDR3 runs to 13 residues. In germline, CDR1 is MDHEN, CDR2 SYDVKM. The CDR3 loop is CASSLTGNYGYTF. CDR3 sequence (DNA): TGTGCCAGCAGTTTGACGGGGAACTATGGCTACACCTTC.

The J gene is TRBJ1-1, the V gene TRBV2; the D is unclear. The CDR3 sequence is 13 residues long. From germline, CDR1 is SNHLY and CDR2 FYNNEI. The V end was cut by 4 bases, the J end by 3 bases, with 9 bases between. CDR3: CASSGPGDTEAFF. CDR3 sequence (DNA): TGTGCCAGCAGTGGGCCTGGAGACACTGAAGCTTTCTTT.

The chain is built from TRBV9 and TRBJ2-3, with TRBD2 matching over 11 bases. The CDR3 is made up of 15 amino acids. Germline loops: CDR1 SGDLS, CDR2 YYNGEE. J was trimmed by 10 bases and V by 0 bases; bases with no gene match: 7. CDR3 residues: CASSVEGLAAVSQYF. CDR3 DNA sequence: TGTGCCAGCAGCGTAGAGGGACTAGCGGCCGTATCGCAGTATTTT.

The chain combines TRBV30 with TRBJ1-2; D remains unclear. The CDR3 runs 13 residues. CDR1 GTSNPN and CDR2 SVGIG come from the germline V gene (reference sequence). Trimming took 4 bases from V and 6 from J, leaving 15 bases between them. DNA of the CDR3: TGTGCCTGGAACGAATTAGGGCTGGATGGCTACACCTTC. Protein sequence: CAWNELGLDGYTF.

The chain uses TRBV28 and TRBJ2-1, with 8 bases aligning to TRBD2. With 5 bases clipped from V and 8 bases from J, the junction kept 23 bases outside the gene matches. The CDR3 length is 19 residues. CDR1 and CDR2 (germline): MDHEN, SYDVKM. CDR3 residues: CASSPMSPRKIAGYYEQFF. The CDR3 bases are TGTGCCAGCAGTCCTATGTCCCCGCGGAAGATAGCGGGGTACTATGAGCAGTTCTTC.

There are a few counts of this clone. The chain recombines TRBV19 with TRBJ1-4, with D maybe TRBD1 (6 bases). The CDR3 totals 18 residues. V was pared by 3 bases and J by 0 bases, with 17 bases between. CDR1 and CDR2 (germline): LNHDA, SQIVND (reference sequence). As DNA, the CDR3 is TGTGCCAGTAGTATTAACCGCAGGGGCAGCACAACTAATGAAAAACTGTTTTTT. Encoded protein: CASSINRRGSTTNEKLFF.

The rearrangement joins TRBV2 to TRBJ1-1; weak D call: TRBD1 (5 bases). Trimming cost V 6 bases and J 6 bases, with 17 bases left between them. The CDR3 runs 14 residues. From germline, CDR1 is SNHLY and CDR2 FYNNEI. Here the CDR3 DNA reads TGTGCCAGCAGCCCAGAGGGTAGGGGTGCTGAAGCTTTCTTT. This codes for CASSPEGRGAEAFF. The full variable domain, completed using reference TRBV2 and TRBJ1-1, is EPEVTQTPSHQVTQMGQEVILRCVPISNHLYFYWYRQILGQKVEFLVSFYNNEISEKSEIFDDQFSVERPDGSNFTLKIRSTKLEDSAMYFCASSPEGRGAEAFFGQGTRLTVV.

As DNA, the CDR3 is TGTGCCAGCAGCTTTCCAGGACCAAACACTGAAGCTTTCTTT. Translated: CASSFPGPNTEAFF. V and J are TRBV7-9 and TRBJ1-1; D call uncertain. This CDR3 is built from 14 residues. V was shortened by 3 bases and J by 2 bases, with 10 bases between the two germline ends. The germline gives CDR1 SEHNR, CDR2 FQNEAQ (reference sequence).

V and J are TRBV4-1 and TRBJ2-7, with 8 bases lining up with TRBD1. The CDR3 sequence is 17 residues long. Germline lookup yields CDR1 MGHRA and CDR2 YSYEKL. V was clipped by 1 base and J by 7 bases; unmatched bases: 15. This CDR3 reads CASSQVLGGPGGYEQYF. DNA of the CDR3: TGCGCCAGCAGCCAAGTATTAGGTGGGCCAGGGGGCTATGAGCAGTACTTC.

The rearrangement joins TRBV7-2 to TRBJ2-3; 16 positions agree with TRBD2. V shed 0 bases and J 5 bases; nucleotides not matched to a gene: 5. The germline CDR1 and CDR2 sequences are SGHTA and FQGNSA. This CDR3 has 18 residues. CDR3 in DNA: TGTGCCAGCAGCTTAGCCGGGACTAGCGGGGGGGCAATAGATACGCAGTATTTT. Amino acid sequence: CASSLAGTSGGAIDTQYF.

The chain carries TRBV6-5 and TRBJ1-1; TRBD1 is a possible D gene (6 bases). CDR3 length: 11 residues. Germline CDR1 MNHEY, CDR2 SVGAGI. Trimming cost V 8 bases and J 9 bases, with 13 bases left between them. The CDR3 is CASGGRGQAFF. The CDR3 DNA reads as TGTGCCAGCGGGGGGCGGGGCCAAGCTTTCTTT.

The chain carries TRBV27 and TRBJ2-5; D is perhaps TRBD1 or TRBD2 (7 bases each). Germline CDR1 is MNHEY and CDR2 is SMNVEV (reference sequence). The V end was cut by 8 bases, the J end by 5 bases, with 12 bases between. The CDR3 sequence is 12 residues long. The CDR3 DNA is TGTGCCAGCGGCCAGGGGGGGGAGACCCAGTACTTC. Translation: CASGQGGETQYF.

This clone was recorded once. This chain connects TRBV27 to TRBJ1-5, with TRBD1 as a possible D gene (5 bases). The CDR3 covers 15 residues. The germline V gene has CDR1 MNHEY and CDR2 SMNVEV (reference sequence). V was shortened by 4 bases and J by 6 bases, with 16 bases between the two germline ends. The CDR3 loop is CASSSLLGVAQPQHF. In nucleotides, the CDR3 is TGTGCCAGCAGTTCGTTGTTGGGGGTGGCTCAGCCCCAGCATTTT.

This clone was detected only once. The CDR3 spells CASSQEGRPETQYF. The CDR3 DNA follows: TGTGCCAGCAGCCAAGAAGGCCGTCCGGAGACCCAGTACTTC. The gene calls are TRBV3-1 (or the pseudogene TRBV3-2) and TRBJ2-5; D remains unclear. Deletions cut 0 bases from V and 5 bases from J, with 10 bases between. Germline CDR1 and CDR2: LGHDT and YNNKEL (reference sequence). The CDR3 sequence is 14 residues long.

V gene TRBV6-1 combines with J gene TRBJ1-2; 7 nucleotides line up with TRBD1. CDR1 is MNHNS and CDR2 is SASEGT in the germline V gene. J gave up 1 base and V 2 bases, and 7 bases lay outside the gene matches. The CDR3 is 16 residues long. Here the CDR3 DNA reads TGTGCCAGCAGTGAAAAGGGAGCAGGGGGTAACTATGGCTACACCTTC. As protein: CASSEKGAGGNYGYTF.

The V call is TRBV9, the J call TRBJ1-2; the D gene is possibly TRBD1 (5 bases). The V and J ends lost 2 bases and 3 bases respectively, with 23 bases between them. The CDR3 is 18 residues long. From germline, CDR1 is SGDLS and CDR2 YYNGEE. CDR3 DNA: TGTGCCAGCAGCGTCGCACCCTCCAGGGTTGGTGGGTACTATGGCTACACCTTC. Encoded protein: CASSVAPSRVGGYYGYTF.

CDR3 DNA: TGTGCCAGCAGACCGCTGACAGGGGTCTACGAGCAGTACTTC. This gives the protein CASRPLTGVYEQYF. The gene calls are TRBV28 and TRBJ2-7; the match to TRBD1 covers 8 bases. With 6 bases clipped from V and 3 bases from J, the junction kept 7 bases outside the gene matches. The length of the CDR3 is 14 residues. The germline gives CDR1 MDHEN, CDR2 SYDVKM.

The chain couples TRBV9 to TRBJ1-2; the match to TRBD1 covers 7 bases. From germline, CDR1 is SGDLS and CDR2 YYNGEE. CDR3 size: 16 residues. With V trimmed by 4 bases and J by 2 bases, 11 bases remained unmatched. The CDR3 region has the DNA TGTGCCAGCAGCTTCGACAGGGATGGTGAGAACTATGGCTACACCTTC. Its translation: CASSFDRDGENYGYTF.

The chain couples TRBV4-1 to TRBJ1-1; 8 nucleotides line up with TRBD1. Losses at the gene ends were 4 bases for V and 5 bases for J; bases not matched to a gene: 9. CDR1 is MGHRA, CDR2 YSYEKL, per germline. The CDR3 consists of 15 residues. CDR3 in amino acids: CASSRPDRGQTEAFF. The CDR3 DNA reads as TGCGCCAGCAGCCGCCCTGACAGGGGTCAAACTGAAGCTTTCTTT.